Listed here are 8 T cell receptor beta chains from one sample, sequenced in a study of blood T cell repertoires in COVID-19. The protocol was immunoSEQ multiplex PCR, while the TCRdb copy is restricted to in-frame clones and leaves out a portion. The table records just over 60,000 clones, more than 65% of them present only once. Sample: peripheral blood. The receptors were gathered from a woman over 75 with active or convalescent COVID-19.

J is TRBJ2-7 and V is TRBV4-1, with 9 bases aligning to TRBD2. Germline assignment: CDR1 MGHRA and CDR2 YSYEKL. This CDR3 spans 17 amino acids. J lost 0 bases, V lost 0 bases, and 6 bases had no gene match. The chain's CDR3 is CASSQDPAGGGSYEQYF. The CDR3 nucleotides are TGCGCCAGCAGCCAAGATCCGGCGGGGGGGGGCTCCTACGAGCAGTACTTC.

The J gene is TRBJ1-5, the V gene TRBV19, with D possibly being TRBD1 (5 bases). V was clipped by 6 bases and J by 4 bases, with 19 bases between them. The CDR3 length is 16 residues. The germline V gene encodes CDR1 LNHDA and CDR2 SQIVND (reference sequence). CDR3 amino acids: CASRPFGAPRNQPQHF. As DNA, the CDR3 is TGTGCCAGTAGACCCTTTGGGGCCCCCCGAAATCAGCCCCAGCATTTT.

This clone was observed once. This chain joins TRBV2 and TRBJ1-1; D is ambiguous. CDR3 length: 16 amino acids. Germline CDR1 is SNHLY and CDR2 is FYNNEI. V lost 4 bases to trimming and J lost 1 base, with 16 bases between them. The CDR3 loop reads CASSVRRGSGNTEAFF. The DNA of the CDR3 is TGTGCCAGCAGTGTTCGGAGAGGGTCGGGGAACACTGAAGCTTTCTTT.

V and J are TRBV5-5 and TRBJ1-1, with D unclear. The CDR3 has 14 amino acids. With 2 bases removed from V and 11 bases from J, the gap between germline ends came to 19 bases. Per germline, CDR1 SGHKS and CDR2 YYEKEE (reference sequence). In DNA form, the CDR3 reads TGTGCCAGCAGCTTAGATTCGGGTGATACCATGGCTTTCTTT. Amino acid sequence: CASSLDSGDTMAFF.

The rearrangement joins TRBV18 to TRBJ1-2; 8 nucleotides align to TRBD1. Germline CDR1 KGHSH, CDR2 LQKENI. This CDR3 comprises 16 residues. The V segment lost 3 bases and the J segment 8 bases; nucleotides outside the gene matches: 14. This CDR3 reads CASSPPTGADLKGYTF. Here the CDR3 DNA reads TGTGCCAGCTCACCTCCGACAGGGGCTGACCTTAAAGGCTACACCTTC.

The chain is built from TRBV7-9 and TRBJ2-3; 12 nucleotides line up with TRBD2. V lost 5 bases to trimming and J lost 7 bases; unmatched junction nucleotides: 10. The CDR3 spans 16 residues. CDR1 is SEHNR and CDR2 is FQNEAQ in the germline V gene (reference sequence). The CDR3 coding sequence is TGTGCCAGCAGCGCAAGGACTAGCGGGGTAGTTCATACGCAGTATTTT. The encoded protein is CASSARTSGVVHTQYF.

This sequence joins TRBV3-1 (or the pseudogene TRBV3-2) and TRBJ2-7; weak D call: TRBD1 (5 bases). This CDR3 region has 13 residues. The V gene's germline CDR1 is LGHDT and CDR2 YNNKEL (reference sequence). V lost 4 bases and J 6 bases, leaving 13 bases between the germline ends. This chain's CDR3 is CASSRGPKGEQYF. As DNA, the CDR3 is TGTGCCAGCAGCCGGGGCCCCAAGGGCGAGCAGTACTTC.

The chain recombines TRBV5-1 with TRBJ1-2, with 12 bases aligning to TRBD1. J lost 4 bases, V lost 4 bases, and 2 bases had no gene match. The germline gives CDR1 SGHRS, CDR2 YFSETQ. The CDR3 loop spans 14 amino acids. The CDR3 bases are TGCGCCAGCAGCGAGGGACAGGGGGCCTATGGCTACACCTTC. Protein product: CASSEGQGAYGYTF. Variable domain in full (rest from reference TRBV5-1 and TRBJ1-2): KAGVTQTPRYLIKTRGQQVTLSCSPISGHRSVSWYQQTPGQGLQFLFEYFSETQRNKGNFPGRFSGRQFSNSRSEMNVSTLELGDSALYLCASSEGQGAYGYTFGSGTRLTVV.